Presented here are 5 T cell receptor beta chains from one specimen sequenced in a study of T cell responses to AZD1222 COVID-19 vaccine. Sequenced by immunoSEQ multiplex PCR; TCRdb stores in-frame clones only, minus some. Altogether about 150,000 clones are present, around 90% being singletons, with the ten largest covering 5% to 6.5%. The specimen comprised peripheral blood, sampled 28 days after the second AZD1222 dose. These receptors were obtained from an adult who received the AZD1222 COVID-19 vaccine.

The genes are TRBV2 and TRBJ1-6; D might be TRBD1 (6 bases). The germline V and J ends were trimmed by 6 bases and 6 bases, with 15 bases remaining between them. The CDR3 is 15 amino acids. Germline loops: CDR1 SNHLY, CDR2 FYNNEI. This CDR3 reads CASSQNQGGNSPLHF. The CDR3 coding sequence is TGTGCCAGCAGCCAGAATCAAGGGGGTAATTCACCCCTCCACTTT. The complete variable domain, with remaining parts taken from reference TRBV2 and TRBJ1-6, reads EPEVTQTPSHQVTQMGQEVILRCVPISNHLYFYWYRQILGQKVEFLVSFYNNEISEKSEIFDDQFSVERPDGSNFTLKIRSTKLEDSAMYFCASSQNQGGNSPLHFGNGTRLTVT.

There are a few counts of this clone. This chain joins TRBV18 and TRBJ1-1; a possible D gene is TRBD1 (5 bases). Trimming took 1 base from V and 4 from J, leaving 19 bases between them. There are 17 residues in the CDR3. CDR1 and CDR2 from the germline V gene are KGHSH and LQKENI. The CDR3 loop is CASSPRMLEPRGTEAFF. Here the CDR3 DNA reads TGTGCCAGCTCACCACGTATGCTGGAGCCGAGGGGCACTGAAGCTTTCTTT.

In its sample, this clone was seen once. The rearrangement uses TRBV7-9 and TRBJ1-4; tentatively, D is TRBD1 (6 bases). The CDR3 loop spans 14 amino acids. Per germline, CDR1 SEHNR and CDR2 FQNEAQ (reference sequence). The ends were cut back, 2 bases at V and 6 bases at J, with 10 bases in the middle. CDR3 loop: CASSLMGADEKLFF. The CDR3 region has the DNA TGTGCCAGCAGCTTAATGGGGGCCGATGAAAAACTGTTTTTT.

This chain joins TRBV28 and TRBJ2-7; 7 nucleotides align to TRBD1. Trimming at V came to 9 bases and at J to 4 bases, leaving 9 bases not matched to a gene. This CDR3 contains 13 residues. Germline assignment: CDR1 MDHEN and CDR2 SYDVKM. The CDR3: CASLSGTAYEQYF. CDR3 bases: TGTGCCAGTTTATCCGGGACAGCATACGAGCAGTACTTC.

The CDR3 DNA sequence: TGTGCCAGCAGTTCCGGCCTGGTCGGAAACACCATATATTTT. Amino acids: CASSSGLVGNTIYF. The chain is built from TRBV6-5 and TRBJ1-3; D gene ambiguous. There are 14 residues in the CDR3. V lost 4 bases, J lost 4 bases, and 11 bases lay in between. The germline CDR1 and CDR2 sequences are MNHEY and SVGAGI.